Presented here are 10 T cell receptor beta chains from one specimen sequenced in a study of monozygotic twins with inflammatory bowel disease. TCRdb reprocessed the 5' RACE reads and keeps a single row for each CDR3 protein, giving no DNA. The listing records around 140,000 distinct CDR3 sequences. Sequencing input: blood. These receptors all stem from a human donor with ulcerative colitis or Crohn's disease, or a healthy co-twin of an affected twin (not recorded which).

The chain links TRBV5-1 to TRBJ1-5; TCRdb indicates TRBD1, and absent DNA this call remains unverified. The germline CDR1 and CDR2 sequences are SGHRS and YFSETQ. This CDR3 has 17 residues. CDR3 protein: CASSPGQGDYSNQPQHF.

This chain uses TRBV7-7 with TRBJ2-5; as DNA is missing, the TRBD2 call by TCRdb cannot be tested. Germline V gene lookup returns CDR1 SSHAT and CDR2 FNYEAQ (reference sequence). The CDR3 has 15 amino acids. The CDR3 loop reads CASSPEGTRSETQYF.

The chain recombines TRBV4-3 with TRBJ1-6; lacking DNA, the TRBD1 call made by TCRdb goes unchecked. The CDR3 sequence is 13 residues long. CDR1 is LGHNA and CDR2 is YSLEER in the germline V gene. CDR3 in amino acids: CASSTDRVSPLHF.

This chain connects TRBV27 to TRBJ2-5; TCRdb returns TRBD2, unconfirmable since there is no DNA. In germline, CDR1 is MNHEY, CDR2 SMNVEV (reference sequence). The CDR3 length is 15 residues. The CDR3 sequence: CASRFKGTPQETQYF.

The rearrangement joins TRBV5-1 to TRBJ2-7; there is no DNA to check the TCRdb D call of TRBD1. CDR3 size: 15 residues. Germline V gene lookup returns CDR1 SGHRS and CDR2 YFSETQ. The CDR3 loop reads CASSFGRGGSYEQYF.

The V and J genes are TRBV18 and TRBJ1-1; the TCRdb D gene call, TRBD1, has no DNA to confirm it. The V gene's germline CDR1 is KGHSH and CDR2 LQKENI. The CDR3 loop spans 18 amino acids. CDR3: CASSPSTGTLGMNTEAFF.

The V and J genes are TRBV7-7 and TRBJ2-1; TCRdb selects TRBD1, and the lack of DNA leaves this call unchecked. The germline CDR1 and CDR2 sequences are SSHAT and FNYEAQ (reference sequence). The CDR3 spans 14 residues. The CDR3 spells CASSLDRGFDEQFF.

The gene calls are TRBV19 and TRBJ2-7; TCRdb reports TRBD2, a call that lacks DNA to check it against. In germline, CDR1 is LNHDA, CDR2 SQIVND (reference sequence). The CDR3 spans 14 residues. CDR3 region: CATQVLAGPYEQYF.

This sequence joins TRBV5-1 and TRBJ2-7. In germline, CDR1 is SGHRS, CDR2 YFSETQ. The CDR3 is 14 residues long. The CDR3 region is CASSLTANSYEQYF.

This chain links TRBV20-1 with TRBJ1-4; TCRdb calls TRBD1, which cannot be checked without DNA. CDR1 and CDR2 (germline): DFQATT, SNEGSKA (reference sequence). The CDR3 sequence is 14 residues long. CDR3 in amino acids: CSPRPGPPGEKLFF.